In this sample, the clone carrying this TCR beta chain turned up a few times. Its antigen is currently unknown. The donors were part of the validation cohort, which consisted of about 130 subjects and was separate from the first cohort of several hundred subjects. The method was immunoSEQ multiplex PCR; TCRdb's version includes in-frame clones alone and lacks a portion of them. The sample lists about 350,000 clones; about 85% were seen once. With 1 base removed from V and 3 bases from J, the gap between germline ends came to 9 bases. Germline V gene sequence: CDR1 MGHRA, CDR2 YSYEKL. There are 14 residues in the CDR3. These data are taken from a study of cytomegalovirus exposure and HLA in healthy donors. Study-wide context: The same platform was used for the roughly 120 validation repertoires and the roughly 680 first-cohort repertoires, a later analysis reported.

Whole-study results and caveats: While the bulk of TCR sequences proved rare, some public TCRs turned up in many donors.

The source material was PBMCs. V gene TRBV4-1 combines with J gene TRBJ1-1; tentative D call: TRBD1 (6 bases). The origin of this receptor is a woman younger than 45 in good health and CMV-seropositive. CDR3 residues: CASSQGRGDTEAFF. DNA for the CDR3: TGCGCCAGCAGCCAAGGCAGGGGCGACACTGAAGCTTTCTTT.